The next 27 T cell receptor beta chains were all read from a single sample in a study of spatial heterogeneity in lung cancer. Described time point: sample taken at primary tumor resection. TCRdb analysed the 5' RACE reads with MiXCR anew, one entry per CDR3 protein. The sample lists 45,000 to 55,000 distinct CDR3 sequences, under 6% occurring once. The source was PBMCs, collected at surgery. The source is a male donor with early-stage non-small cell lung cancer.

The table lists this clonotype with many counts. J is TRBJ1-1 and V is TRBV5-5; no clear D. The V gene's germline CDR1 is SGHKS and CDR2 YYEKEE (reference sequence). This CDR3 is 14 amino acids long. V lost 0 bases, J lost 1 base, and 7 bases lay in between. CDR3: CASSLVQANTEAFF. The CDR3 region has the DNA TGTGCCAGCAGCTTGGTCCAGGCGAACACTGAAGCTTTCTTT.

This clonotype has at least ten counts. The CDR3 loop is CSAAPPGGGQPQHF. DNA for the CDR3: TGCAGTGCTGCCCCCCCGGGGGGCGGACAGCCCCAGCATTTT. The rearrangement uses TRBV20-1 and TRBJ1-5; D might be TRBD1 (6 bases). CDR3 length: 14 residues. The V gene lost 5 bases and the J gene lost 7 bases, with 18 bases spanning the gap. Germline V gene sequence: CDR1 DFQATT, CDR2 SNEGSKA (reference sequence).

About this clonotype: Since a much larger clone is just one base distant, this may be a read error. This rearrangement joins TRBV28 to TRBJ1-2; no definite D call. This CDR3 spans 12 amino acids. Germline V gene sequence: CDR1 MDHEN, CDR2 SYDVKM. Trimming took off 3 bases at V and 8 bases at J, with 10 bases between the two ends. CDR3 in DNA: TGTGCCAGCAGTTTGCAGGTAACCGGCTACACCTTC. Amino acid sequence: CASSLQVTGYTF.

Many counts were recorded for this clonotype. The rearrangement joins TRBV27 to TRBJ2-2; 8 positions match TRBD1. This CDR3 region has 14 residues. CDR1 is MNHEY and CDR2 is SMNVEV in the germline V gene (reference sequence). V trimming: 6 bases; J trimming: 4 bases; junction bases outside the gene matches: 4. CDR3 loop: CASRTRGRTGELFF. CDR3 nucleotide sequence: TGTGCCAGCAGGACCAGGGGGCGCACCGGGGAGCTGTTTTTT.

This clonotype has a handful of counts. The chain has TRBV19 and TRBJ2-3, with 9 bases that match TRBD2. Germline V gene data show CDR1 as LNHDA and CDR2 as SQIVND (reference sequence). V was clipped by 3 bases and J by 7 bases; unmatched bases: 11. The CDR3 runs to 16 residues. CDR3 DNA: TGTGCCAGTAGTATTCGTAGCGGGAGACTTCAATATACGCAGTATTTT. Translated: CASSIRSGRLQYTQYF. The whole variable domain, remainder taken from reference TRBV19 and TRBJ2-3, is DGGITQSPKYLFRKEGQNVTLSCEQNLNHDAMYWYRQDPGQGLRLIYYSQIVNDFQKGDIAEGYSVSREKKESFPLTVTSAQKNPTAFYLCASSIRSGRLQYTQYFGPGTRLTVL.

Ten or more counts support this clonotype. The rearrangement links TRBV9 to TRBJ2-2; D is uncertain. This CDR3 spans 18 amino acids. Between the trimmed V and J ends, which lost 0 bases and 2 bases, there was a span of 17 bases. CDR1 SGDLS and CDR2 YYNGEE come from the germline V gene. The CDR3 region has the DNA TGTGCCAGCAGCGTAGTCCCAGGAGTCCAGTTTAACACCGGGGAGCTGTTTTTT. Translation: CASSVVPGVQFNTGELFF.

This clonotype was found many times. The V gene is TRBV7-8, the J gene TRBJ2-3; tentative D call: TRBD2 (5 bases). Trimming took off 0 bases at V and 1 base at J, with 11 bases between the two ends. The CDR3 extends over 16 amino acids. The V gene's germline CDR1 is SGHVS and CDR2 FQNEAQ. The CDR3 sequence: CASSLARRVGTDTQYF. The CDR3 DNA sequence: TGTGCCAGCAGCTTAGCGCGGCGGGTAGGCACAGATACGCAGTATTTT.

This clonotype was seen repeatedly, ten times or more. The CDR3 bases are TGTGCCAGCAGTTCCTCCATGGGTTCACCCCTCCACTTT. Translated: CASSSSMGSPLHF. The chain has TRBV6-5 and TRBJ1-6; no definite D call. The V end was cut by 4 bases, the J end by 9 bases, with 10 bases between. Looked up from germline, CDR1 is MNHEY and CDR2 is SVGAGI. This CDR3 contains 13 residues.

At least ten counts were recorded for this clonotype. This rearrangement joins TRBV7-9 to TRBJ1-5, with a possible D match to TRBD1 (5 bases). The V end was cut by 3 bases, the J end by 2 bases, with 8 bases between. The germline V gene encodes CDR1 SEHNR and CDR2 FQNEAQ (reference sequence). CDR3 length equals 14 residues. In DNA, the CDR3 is TGTGCCAGCAGCTTTGGGGCAGGCAATCAGCCCCAGCATTTT. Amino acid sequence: CASSFGAGNQPQHF.

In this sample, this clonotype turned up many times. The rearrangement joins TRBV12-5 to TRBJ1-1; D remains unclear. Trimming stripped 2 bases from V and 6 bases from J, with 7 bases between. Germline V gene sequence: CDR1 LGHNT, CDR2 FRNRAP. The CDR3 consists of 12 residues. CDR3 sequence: CASGLSTAEAFF. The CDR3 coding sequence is TGTGCTAGTGGTTTGTCGACGGCTGAAGCTTTCTTT.

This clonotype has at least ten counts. The DNA of the CDR3 is TGTGCCAGCACCCCCGGTGTGTATAATTCACCCCTCCACTTT. This gives the protein CASTPGVYNSPLHF. The V gene is TRBV28, the J gene TRBJ1-6; D not certain. Looked up from germline, CDR1 is MDHEN and CDR2 is SYDVKM. The CDR3 sequence is 14 residues long. The V end lost 7 bases, the J end lost 4 bases, and 11 bases lay between the germline ends.

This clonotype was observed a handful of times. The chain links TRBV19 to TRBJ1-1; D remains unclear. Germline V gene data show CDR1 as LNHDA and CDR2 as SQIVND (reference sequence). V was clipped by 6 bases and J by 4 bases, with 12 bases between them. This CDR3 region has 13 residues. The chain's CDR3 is CASSLSEGTEAFF. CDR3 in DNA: TGTGCCAGTAGCCTAAGTGAAGGCACTGAAGCTTTCTTT.

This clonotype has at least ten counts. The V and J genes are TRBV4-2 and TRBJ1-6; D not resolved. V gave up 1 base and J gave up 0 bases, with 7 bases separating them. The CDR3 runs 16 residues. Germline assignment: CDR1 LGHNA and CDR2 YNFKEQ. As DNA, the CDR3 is TGTGCCAGCAGCCAAGTTCAGTACTCCTATAATTCACCCCTCCACTTT. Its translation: CASSQVQYSYNSPLHF.

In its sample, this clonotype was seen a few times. The CDR3 nucleotides are TGCGCCAGCAGCCAAGACTCGACCATTAACTATGGCTACACCTTC. Residues: CASSQDSTINYGYTF. V usage is TRBV4-1 and J usage is TRBJ1-2, with D hard to call. CDR3 size: 15 residues. V gave up 0 bases and J gave up 1 base, with 9 bases separating them. Per the germline V gene, CDR1 is MGHRA and CDR2 is YSYEKL.

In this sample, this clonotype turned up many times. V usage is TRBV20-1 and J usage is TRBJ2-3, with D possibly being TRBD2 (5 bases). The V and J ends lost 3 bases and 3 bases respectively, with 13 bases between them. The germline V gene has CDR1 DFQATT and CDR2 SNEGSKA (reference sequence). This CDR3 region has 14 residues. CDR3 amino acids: CSARGRLPTDTQYF. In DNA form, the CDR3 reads TGCAGTGCTAGGGGGAGACTGCCAACAGATACGCAGTATTTT.

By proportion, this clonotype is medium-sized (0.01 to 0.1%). In DNA, the CDR3 is TGTGCCAGCAGTTCCGCTAGCGGGAGGGAGCAGTTCTTC. It is translated as CASSSASGREQFF. V gene TRBV28 combines with J gene TRBJ2-1; TRBD2 aligns across 11 bases. Germline CDR1 reads MDHEN; CDR2 reads SYDVKM. J was trimmed by 10 bases and V by 4 bases; bases with no gene match: 3. The length of the CDR3 is 13 residues. Complete variable domain (other parts from reference TRBV28 and TRBJ2-1): DVKVTQSSRYLVKRTGEKVFLECVQDMDHENMFWYRQDPGLGLRLIYFSYDVKMKEKGDIPEGYSVSREKKERFSLILESASTNQTSMYLCASSSASGREQFFGPGTRLTVL.

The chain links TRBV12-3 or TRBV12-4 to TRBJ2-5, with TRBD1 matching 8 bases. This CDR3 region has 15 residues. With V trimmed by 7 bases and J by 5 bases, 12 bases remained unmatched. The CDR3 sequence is CASTLGQGIGETQYF. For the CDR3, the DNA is TGTGCCAGCACCCTAGGACAGGGAATCGGGGAGACCCAGTACTTC.

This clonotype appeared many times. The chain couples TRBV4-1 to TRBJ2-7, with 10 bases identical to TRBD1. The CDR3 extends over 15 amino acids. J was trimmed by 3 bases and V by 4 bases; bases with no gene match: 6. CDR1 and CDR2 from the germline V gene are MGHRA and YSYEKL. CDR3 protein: CASSRYGTGDYEQYF. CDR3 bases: TGCGCCAGCAGCCGGTACGGGACAGGGGACTACGAGCAGTACTTC.

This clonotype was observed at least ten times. Here the CDR3 reads CASSLGVNTEAFF. As DNA, the CDR3 is TGCGCCAGCAGTCTTGGGGTGAACACTGAAGCTTTCTTT. J is TRBJ1-1 and V is TRBV23-1, with D hard to call. TRBV23-1 is noted as an ORF with a role that remains uncertain. This CDR3 comprises 13 residues. Trimming left V 4 bases short and J 0 bases short, with 6 bases between.

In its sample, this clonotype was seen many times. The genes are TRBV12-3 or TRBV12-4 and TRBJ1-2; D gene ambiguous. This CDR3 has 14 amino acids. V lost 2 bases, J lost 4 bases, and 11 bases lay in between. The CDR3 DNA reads TGTGCCAGCAGTTTAACTGGACTGCGCTATGGCTACACCTTC. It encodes CASSLTGLRYGYTF.

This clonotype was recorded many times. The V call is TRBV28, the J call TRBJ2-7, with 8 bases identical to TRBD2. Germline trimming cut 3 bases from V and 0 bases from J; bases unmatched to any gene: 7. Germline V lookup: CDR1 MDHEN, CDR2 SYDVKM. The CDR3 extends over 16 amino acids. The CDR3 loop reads CASSFPLAGSSYEQYF. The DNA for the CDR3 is TGTGCCAGCAGTTTCCCATTAGCGGGAAGCTCCTACGAGCAGTACTTC.

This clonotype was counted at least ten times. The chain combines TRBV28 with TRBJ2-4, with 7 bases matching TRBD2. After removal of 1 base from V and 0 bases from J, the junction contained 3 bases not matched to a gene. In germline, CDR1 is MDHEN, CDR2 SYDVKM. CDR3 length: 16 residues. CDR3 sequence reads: CASSLFGGVAKNIQYF. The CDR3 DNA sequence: TGTGCCAGCAGTTTATTTGGGGGGGTAGCCAAAAACATTCAGTACTTC.

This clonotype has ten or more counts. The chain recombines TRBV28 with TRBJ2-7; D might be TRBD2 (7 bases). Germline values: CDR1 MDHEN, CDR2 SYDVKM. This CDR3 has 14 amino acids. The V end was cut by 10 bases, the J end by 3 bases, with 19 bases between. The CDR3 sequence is CATLGGAQNYEQYF. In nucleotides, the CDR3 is TGTGCCACCCTAGGGGGGGCGCAAAACTACGAGCAGTACTTC.

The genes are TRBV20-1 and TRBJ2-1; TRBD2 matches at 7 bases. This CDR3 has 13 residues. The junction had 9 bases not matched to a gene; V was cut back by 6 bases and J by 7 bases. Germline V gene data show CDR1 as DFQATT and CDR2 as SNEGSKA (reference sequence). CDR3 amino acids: CSAGDYRKNEQFF. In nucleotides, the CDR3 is TGCAGTGCGGGGGACTACCGGAAGAATGAGCAGTTCTTC.

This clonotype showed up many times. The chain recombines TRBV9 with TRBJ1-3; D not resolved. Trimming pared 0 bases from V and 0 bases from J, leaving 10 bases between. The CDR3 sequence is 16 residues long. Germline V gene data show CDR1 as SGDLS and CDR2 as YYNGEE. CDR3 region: CASSVDSGPSGNTIYF. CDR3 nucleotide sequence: TGTGCCAGCAGCGTAGACTCCGGCCCCTCTGGAAACACCATATATTTT.

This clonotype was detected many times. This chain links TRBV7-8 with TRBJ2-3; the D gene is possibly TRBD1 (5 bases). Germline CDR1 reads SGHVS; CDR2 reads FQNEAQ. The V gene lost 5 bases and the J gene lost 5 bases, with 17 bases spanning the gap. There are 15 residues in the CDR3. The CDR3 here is CASSGGQDVGDTQYF. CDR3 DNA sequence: TGTGCCAGCAGCGGCGGACAAGATGTGGGAGATACGCAGTATTTT.

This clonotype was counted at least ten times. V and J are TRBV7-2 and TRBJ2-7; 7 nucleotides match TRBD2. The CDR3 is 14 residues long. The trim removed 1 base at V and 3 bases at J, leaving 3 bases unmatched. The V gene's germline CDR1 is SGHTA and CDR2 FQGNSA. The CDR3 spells CASSLGRGYYEQYF. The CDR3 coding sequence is TGTGCCAGCAGCTTAGGGCGGGGGTACTACGAGCAGTACTTC.